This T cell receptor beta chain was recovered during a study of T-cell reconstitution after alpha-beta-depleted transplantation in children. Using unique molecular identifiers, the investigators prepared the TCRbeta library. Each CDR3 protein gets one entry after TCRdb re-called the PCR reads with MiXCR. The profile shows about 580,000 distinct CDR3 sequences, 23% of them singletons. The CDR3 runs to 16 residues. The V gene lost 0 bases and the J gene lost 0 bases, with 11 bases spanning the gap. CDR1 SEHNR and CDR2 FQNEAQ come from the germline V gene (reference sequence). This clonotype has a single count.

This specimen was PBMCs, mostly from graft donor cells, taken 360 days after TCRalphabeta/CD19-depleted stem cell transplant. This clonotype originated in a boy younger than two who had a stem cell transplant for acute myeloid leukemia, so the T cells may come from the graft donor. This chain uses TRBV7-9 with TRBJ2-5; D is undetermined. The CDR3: CASSLANDLYQETQYF. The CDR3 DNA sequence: TGTGCCAGCAGCTTAGCGAACGACTTATACCAAGAGACCCAGTACTTC.